Presented here are 24 T cell receptor beta chains from one specimen sequenced in a study of regulatory T cells in long-lasting Graves disease. Arm-PCR of CDR3 regions with iRepertoire HTBI primers generated TCR beta libraries. MiXCR, run by TCRdb on the multiplex PCR reads, gives a single entry per CDR3 protein. The sample includes over 350,000 distinct CDR3 sequences, roughly 20% of them seen just once. Time point indicated: persistent/refractory GD, antithyroid drugs over 5 years with positive TRAb. Extracted PBMC RNA gave rise to the TCR library. The sequenced sample was peripheral blood mononuclear cells (PBMCs), obtained when the disease was refractory, from a patient treated with antithyroid drugs. The receptor source for this set is a female donor with Graves disease.

This clonotype occurred once. The rearrangement links TRBV5-1 to TRBJ2-5; TRBD2 agrees at 12 bases. This CDR3 region has 16 residues. The ends lost 0 bases at V and 7 bases at J; junction bases unmatched: 7. The germline gives CDR1 SGHRS, CDR2 YFSETQ. The chain's CDR3 is CASSLDLAGGPGTQYF. In nucleotides, the CDR3 is TGCGCCAGCAGCTTGGACCTAGCGGGAGGGCCGGGGACCCAGTACTTC.

This clonotype was found a few times. The chain recombines TRBV27 with TRBJ1-1; D not certain. Germline CDR1 is MNHEY and CDR2 is SMNVEV (reference sequence). This CDR3 has 19 residues. V gave up 4 bases and J gave up 0 bases, with 24 bases separating them. The CDR3 nucleotides read TGTGCCAGCAGTTCCAAGGCCCGTCGGGTAGGCCTCATGAACACTGAAGCTTTCTTT. Translating it yields CASSSKARRVGLMNTEAFF.

This sequence joins TRBV20-1 and TRBJ2-5; D could derive from TRBD1 or TRBD2 (5 bases each). Germline assignment: CDR1 DFQATT and CDR2 SNEGSKA (reference sequence). Trimming stripped 1 base from V and 0 bases from J, with 12 bases between. The CDR3 length is 15 residues. The CDR3 nucleotides are TGCAGTGCTAGAGTTCTCGGGACGTACCAAGAGACCCAGTACTTC. Amino acids: CSARVLGTYQETQYF.

The genes are TRBV7-9 and TRBJ2-7; D perhaps matches TRBD1 (5 bases). Germline CDR1 is SEHNR and CDR2 is FQNEAQ (reference sequence). V shed 5 bases and J shed 0 bases, with 8 bases lying between them. The CDR3 totals 13 residues. In DNA, the CDR3 is TGTGCCAGCAGCGGACAAAGCTCCTACGAGCAGTACTTC. This codes for CASSGQSSYEQYF.

The chain uses TRBV2 and TRBJ2-1, with 10 bases fitting TRBD2. V lost 3 bases and J lost 6; bases outside the gene matches: 5. Germline assignment: CDR1 SNHLY and CDR2 FYNNEI. This CDR3 has 15 amino acids. The CDR3 region has the DNA TGTGCCAGCAGTGATAGGACTAGCGGACTCAATGAGCAGTTCTTC. Protein: CASSDRTSGLNEQFF.

The chain employs TRBV12-5 and TRBJ2-2; the match to TRBD1 covers 9 bases. From germline, CDR1 is LGHNT and CDR2 FRNRAP. With V trimmed by 1 base and J by 7 bases, 10 bases remained unmatched. CDR3 length: 17 amino acids. CDR3 protein: CASGLARRTGVGGELFF. Here the CDR3 DNA reads TGTGCTAGTGGTTTGGCTCGGCGGACAGGGGTTGGCGGGGAGCTGTTTTTT.

This clonotype was seen ten or more times. The V gene is TRBV2, the J gene TRBJ2-3; D may be TRBD1 (6 bases). The CDR3 is 13 residues long. Looked up from germline, CDR1 is SNHLY and CDR2 is FYNNEI. Trimming took off 4 bases at V and 4 bases at J, with 9 bases between the two ends. CDR3 nucleotide sequence: TGTGCCAGCAGTGTAACAGGGCCAGATACGCAGTATTTT. It encodes CASSVTGPDTQYF.

This clonotype came up a few times. The V and J genes are TRBV10-3 and TRBJ1-4, with no clear D. Germline CDR1 and CDR2: ENHRY and SYGVKD. This CDR3 has 15 amino acids. Deletions cut 2 bases from V and 2 bases from J, with 9 bases between. CDR3: CAISEQQFTNEKLFF. CDR3 DNA: TGTGCCATCAGTGAGCAACAGTTCACTAATGAAAAACTGTTTTTT.

This clonotype was counted at least ten times. V usage is TRBV20-1 and J usage is TRBJ2-5; no firm D call. Germline V gene sequence: CDR1 DFQATT, CDR2 SNEGSKA (reference sequence). CDR3 length: 15 amino acids. V gave up 1 base and J gave up 4 bases, with 16 bases separating them. The CDR3 sequence: CSARGLMGFLETQYF. For the CDR3, the DNA is TGCAGTGCTAGAGGGCTAATGGGGTTTTTAGAGACCCAGTACTTC.

Concerning this clonotype: A much bigger clone sits one base away, suggesting this may be a read error. The CDR3 region has the DNA TGTGCCAGCAGTGAAAGGGTACAGGGGGATTACGAGCAGTACTTC. This translates into CASSERVQGDYEQYF. The chain is built from TRBV2 and TRBJ2-7; 8 positions match TRBD1. J gave up 4 bases and V 2 bases, and 7 bases lay outside the gene matches. Germline V CDR1 and CDR2: SNHLY, FYNNEI. This CDR3 has 15 residues.

This clonotype has only a few counts. J is TRBJ2-7 and V is TRBV7-6; the D is unclear. This CDR3 has 14 amino acids. V lost 3 bases to trimming and J lost 7 bases, with 16 bases between them. Germline CDR1 reads SGHVS; CDR2 reads FNYEAQ. The DNA of the CDR3 is TGTGCCAGCAGCTTCCTACCGACGGATGAGGAGCAGTACTTC. It encodes CASSFLPTDEEQYF.

V is TRBV7-9 and J is TRBJ2-7, with 13 bases fitting TRBD2. CDR3 length: 18 amino acids. The germline CDR1 and CDR2 sequences are SEHNR and FQNEAQ (reference sequence). The V segment lost 3 bases and the J segment 7 bases; nucleotides outside the gene matches: 15. This CDR3 reads CASSFTYPTSGRAGEQYF. As DNA, the CDR3 is TGTGCCAGCAGCTTTACGTATCCCACTAGCGGGAGGGCCGGGGAGCAGTACTTC.

This rearrangement joins TRBV4-1 to TRBJ2-4; D not resolved. The V gene lost 0 bases and the J gene lost 7 bases, with 13 bases spanning the gap. Germline V gene lookup returns CDR1 MGHRA and CDR2 YSYEKL. The CDR3 contains 15 residues. In DNA form, the CDR3 reads TGCGCCAGCAGCCAAGAATACCTAGTTGGGAACATTCAGTACTTC. Its protein is CASSQEYLVGNIQYF.

This clonotype came up many times. V and J are TRBV27 and TRBJ2-5; either TRBD1 or TRBD2 may supply D (5 bases each). This CDR3 has 17 amino acids. Deletions cut 6 bases from V and 0 bases from J, with 20 bases between. CDR1 and CDR2 from the germline V gene are MNHEY and SMNVEV (reference sequence). The CDR3 nucleotides read TGTGCCAGCAGCAAGGGGTGGCGGGCCTCGTACCAAGAGACCCAGTACTTC. Translating it yields CASSKGWRASYQETQYF.

This clonotype was detected ten times or more. The rearrangement links TRBV7-8 to TRBJ2-7, with unresolved D. V was shortened by 1 base and J by 4 bases, with 11 bases between the two germline ends. From germline, CDR1 is SGHVS and CDR2 FQNEAQ. The CDR3 length is 14 residues. CDR3 region: CASSLVLTPYEQYF. In nucleotides, the CDR3 is TGTGCCAGCAGCTTAGTGCTTACGCCGTACGAGCAGTACTTC.

This clonotype was counted many times. J is TRBJ2-7 and V is TRBV7-9; 9 nucleotides line up with TRBD2. The CDR3 runs 16 residues. The germline V gene has CDR1 SEHNR and CDR2 FQNEAQ (reference sequence). V lost 5 bases, J lost 0 bases, and 8 bases stayed unmatched. The DNA for the CDR3 is TGTGCCAGCAGCGTCCTGACTAGCGGAAGCTCCTACGAGCAGTACTTC. It is translated as CASSVLTSGSSYEQYF.

This clonotype has a count of ten or more. The rearrangement uses TRBV28 and TRBJ2-7, with TRBD2 as a possible D gene (6 bases). The V gene's germline CDR1 is MDHEN and CDR2 SYDVKM. The CDR3 runs to 16 residues. V was clipped by 6 bases and J by 2 bases, with 20 bases between them. The CDR3 DNA is TGTGCCAGCAGGGAGACAATAGGGACTGTACCCTACGAGCAGTACTTC. It encodes CASRETIGTVPYEQYF.

V gene TRBV20-1 combines with J gene TRBJ2-7; D is perhaps TRBD2 (6 bases). Per the germline V gene, CDR1 is DFQATT and CDR2 is SNEGSKA (reference sequence). The CDR3 has 16 residues. The ends were cut back, 1 base at V and 3 bases at J, with 19 bases in the middle. The CDR3 loop is CSARAFAAEGRYEQYF. In DNA, the CDR3 is TGCAGTGCTAGAGCATTCGCGGCGGAGGGTCGCTACGAGCAGTACTTC.

This clonotype has just one count. This may stem from a read error, because a much larger clone lies one nucleotide away. V gene TRBV6-2 or TRBV6-3 combines with J gene TRBJ2-5, with unresolved D. V was cut by 1 base and J by 2 bases, with 8 bases left in between. The CDR3 spans 14 residues. Germline CDR1 reads MNHEY; CDR2 reads SVGEGT. The CDR3 DNA follows: TGTGCCAGCAGTTACTGGCAGCCACAAGAGACCCAGTACTTC. Amino acid sequence: CASSYWQPQETQYF.

The chain carries TRBV6-1 and TRBJ1-3; D is unclear. This CDR3 is 12 amino acids long. V was cut by 7 bases and J by 1 base, with 5 bases left in between. The germline CDR1 and CDR2 sequences are MNHNS and SASEGT. The CDR3 nucleotides are TGTGCCAGCACAGGATCTGGAAACACCATATATTTT. It encodes CASTGSGNTIYF.

This clonotype has ten or more counts. This chain links TRBV28 with TRBJ2-5, with D tentatively TRBD2 (5 bases). Trimming pared 6 bases from V and 4 bases from J, leaving 15 bases between. The germline V gene has CDR1 MDHEN and CDR2 SYDVKM. The CDR3 has 14 amino acids. CDR3 sequence reads: CASSLTRTGETQYF. CDR3 bases: TGTGCCAGCAGCCTCACTAGGACCGGAGAGACCCAGTACTTC.

Only a few counts were recorded for this clonotype. The chain has TRBV20-1 and TRBJ1-5; possible D gene TRBD1, 5 bases. Germline V CDR1 and CDR2: DFQATT, SNEGSKA (reference sequence). The CDR3 has 17 amino acids. Trimming took 6 bases from V and 0 from J, leaving 21 bases between them. CDR3 coding DNA: TGCAGTGCGCCCCGGCAGGGCCAACTCTATAGCAATCAGCCCCAGCATTTT. It specifies CSAPRQGQLYSNQPQHF.

This clonotype was seen many times. This chain connects TRBV28 to TRBJ2-5; possibly TRBD1 or TRBD2 for D (6 bases each). The V and J ends lost 2 bases and 2 bases respectively, with 15 bases between them. The CDR3 length is 16 residues. Germline V gene sequence: CDR1 MDHEN, CDR2 SYDVKM. CDR3 sequence (DNA): TGTGCCAGCAGTTTAGTGGGGGGCCGTAAACAAGAGACCCAGTACTTC. Translating it yields CASSLVGGRKQETQYF.

V and J are TRBV2 and TRBJ2-5, with D tentatively TRBD1 or TRBD2 (5 bases each). Per the germline V gene, CDR1 is SNHLY and CDR2 is FYNNEI. The CDR3 is made up of 13 amino acids. V lost 4 bases to trimming and J lost 5 bases, with 11 bases between them. The chain's CDR3 is CASSGGFPETQYF. Here the CDR3 DNA reads TGTGCCAGCAGTGGGGGGTTCCCGGAGACCCAGTACTTC.